This TCR beta chain was recorded in a study of T-cell reconstitution after alpha-beta-depleted transplantation in children. Study observations and caveats: Recipient T cells and thymic progenitors that survived gave rise to the high TCRbeta diversity observed at day 60 in some patients. T-cell numbers and diversity, one year after transplant, stemmed largely from T cells that were newly produced. Several hundred rapidly expanded clones from non-depleted graft cells reportedly supplied alpha-beta T cells about two months post-transplant.

Preparation of the TCRbeta library used unique molecular identifiers. Via MiXCR, TCRdb re-called the PCR reads, giving one row per CDR3 protein. The repertoire holds about 300,000 distinct CDR3 sequences, roughly a tenth seen once, with less than 9% in the top ten. This clonotype was seen at least ten times. As yet, its antigen is unknown. This CDR3 contains 14 residues. V trimming: 6 bases; J trimming: 9 bases; junction bases outside the gene matches: 8. Germline assignment: CDR1 ENHRY and CDR2 SYGVKD. The TCR comes from a boy under two years old with acute myeloid leukemia, due to receive a stem cell transplant. The V call is TRBV10-3, the J call TRBJ1-6; TRBD1 aligns across 7 bases. The source material was PBMCs, sampled before TCRalphabeta/CD19-depleted stem cell transplant. As DNA, the CDR3 is TGTGCCATCAGCCAGGGGGATCTTTCTTCACCCCTCCACTTT. Protein product: CAISQGDLSSPLHF.